These 30 T cell receptor beta chains came from one sample sequenced in a study of blood T cell repertoires in COVID-19. TCRdb keeps only in-frame clones here, not all; method: immunoSEQ multiplex PCR. The sample has over 70,000 clones, about 80% seen once; the top ten hold around 6.9%. Sequencing used peripheral blood. Every receptor here comes from a man aged 30-40 years with COVID-19, enrolled during active disease.

V gene TRBV2 combines with J gene TRBJ2-2, with TRBD1 identical over 7 bases. The CDR3 covers 16 residues. V shed 6 bases, J shed 0 bases, and the junction held 7 bases outside the gene matches. CDR1 is SNHLY, CDR2 FYNNEI, per germline. In nucleotides, the CDR3 is TGTGCCAGCAGGCAGGGGGTACTTACGAACACCGGGGAGCTGTTTTTT. Its protein is CASRQGVLTNTGELFF.

This clone has only one observation. The chain employs TRBV15 and TRBJ2-7; 7 nucleotides match TRBD2. Germline CDR1 reads LNHNV; CDR2 reads YYDKDF (reference sequence). The CDR3 spans 13 residues. V lost 0 bases and J lost 4; bases outside the gene matches: 0. Written as DNA, the CDR3 is TGTGCCACCAGCAGAGAAGCGGGATACGAGCAGTACTTC. As protein: CATSREAGYEQYF.

The chain couples TRBV15 to TRBJ1-5; D is possibly TRBD1 (6 bases). V was trimmed by 0 bases and J by 4 bases, leaving 10 bases between them. From germline, CDR1 is LNHNV and CDR2 YYDKDF (reference sequence). CDR3 length: 15 amino acids. The CDR3 loop is CATSRDRTANQPQHF. The CDR3 coding sequence is TGTGCCACCAGCAGAGATCGGACAGCAAATCAGCCCCAGCATTTT.

This clone was detected only once. CDR3 DNA: TGTGCCAGCAGTTACCCGGACAGGAATGAAAAACTGTTTTTT. It specifies CASSYPDRNEKLFF. The rearrangement joins TRBV28 to TRBJ1-4; TRBD1 aligns across 7 bases. Per the germline V gene, CDR1 is MDHEN and CDR2 is SYDVKM. The CDR3 has 14 amino acids. J lost 5 bases, V lost 4 bases, and 4 bases had no gene match.

The chain uses TRBV7-9 and TRBJ1-3; D unclear. Germline loops: CDR1 SEHNR, CDR2 FQNEAQ (reference sequence). Trimming pared 8 bases from V and 0 bases from J, leaving 11 bases between. This CDR3 contains 14 residues. As DNA, the CDR3 is TGTGCCAGCGGACTTAGGGCCTCTGGAAACACCATATATTTT. This sequence encodes CASGLRASGNTIYF.

This chain uses TRBV6-5 with TRBJ2-7; perhaps TRBD1 as D (6 bases). Trimming stripped 5 bases from V and 2 bases from J, with 10 bases between. This CDR3 comprises 13 residues. Germline CDR1 and CDR2: MNHEY and SVGAGI. The CDR3 loop reads CASSRDITYEQYF. The CDR3 coding sequence is TGTGCCAGCAGTCGGGACATCACCTACGAGCAGTACTTC.

This clone was seen a single time. The chain joins TRBV5-1 to TRBJ1-1, with a possible D match to TRBD1 (6 bases). From germline, CDR1 is SGHRS and CDR2 YFSETQ. V was clipped by 5 bases and J by 4 bases, with 18 bases between them. The CDR3 spans 15 residues. CDR3 residues: CASRDQGGASTEAFF. The CDR3, as DNA: TGCGCCAGCAGAGATCAAGGGGGGGCAAGCACTGAAGCTTTCTTT. The entire variable domain, with the rest obtained from reference TRBV5-1 and TRBJ1-1, is as follows: KAGVTQTPRYLIKTRGQQVTLSCSPISGHRSVSWYQQTPGQGLQFLFEYFSETQRNKGNFPGRFSGRQFSNSRSEMNVSTLELGDSALYLCASRDQGGASTEAFFGQGTRLTVV.

This clone was seen just once. V is TRBV20-1 and J is TRBJ1-5; 7 bases match TRBD1. Germline assignment: CDR1 DFQATT and CDR2 SNEGSKA (reference sequence). The J segment lost 2 bases and the V segment lost 3 bases, leaving 4 bases of the junction unmatched. The CDR3 length is 14 residues. This CDR3 reads CSASLGGGNQPQHF. CDR3 nucleotides: TGCAGTGCTAGTTTAGGGGGCGGCAATCAGCCCCAGCATTTT.

This chain uses TRBV27 with TRBJ2-3; D not resolved. V was cut by 6 bases and J by 2 bases, with 9 bases left in between. The length of the CDR3 is 13 residues. Germline CDR1 is MNHEY and CDR2 is SMNVEV (reference sequence). In DNA, the CDR3 is TGTGCCAGCAGAGTACACAACACAGATACGCAGTATTTT. Its protein product is CASRVHNTDTQYF.

Points on this clone: One junction end does not reproduce the germline sequence, and a read error may be involved. The rearrangement uses TRBV7-7 and TRBJ2-4, with TRBD1 identical over 8 bases. The germline V gene encodes CDR1 SSHAT and CDR2 FNYEAQ (reference sequence). This CDR3 is 16 amino acids long. CDR3 amino acids: CASSLYSGTGTNLQYF. The CDR3 nucleotides are TGTGCTAGCAGCTTATATTCTGGGACAGGAACCAACCTACAGTACTTC.

The chain links TRBV29-1 to TRBJ1-1; D might be TRBD1 (6 bases). V lost 6 bases to trimming and J lost 1 base, with 12 bases between them. Germline CDR1 and CDR2: SQVTM and ANQGSEA. There are 13 residues in the CDR3. For the CDR3, the DNA is TGCAGCGTCACAGGGATCCGGAACACTGAAGCTTTCTTT. This gives the protein CSVTGIRNTEAFF.

This chain links TRBV5-4 with TRBJ1-1; perhaps TRBD1 as D (6 bases). With 4 bases removed from V and 2 bases from J, the gap between germline ends came to 21 bases. CDR3 length: 17 residues. The germline gives CDR1 SGHNT, CDR2 YYREEE (reference sequence). In DNA, the CDR3 is TGTGCCAGCAGCCCCTCGGCAGGGGTCCGTCTAAACACTGAAGCTTTCTTT. Protein sequence: CASSPSAGVRLNTEAFF.

Comment on this clone: Within the sample, other DNA sequences also encode this same CDR3. The rearrangement uses TRBV30 and TRBJ2-7; 7 positions agree with TRBD1. The CDR3 contains 14 residues. J was trimmed by 4 bases and V by 1 base; bases with no gene match: 7. Germline CDR1 GTSNPN, CDR2 SVGIG (reference sequence). The CDR3 spells CAWSGQGSLYEQYF. DNA for the CDR3: TGTGCCTGGAGTGGACAGGGAAGCCTTTACGAGCAGTACTTC. Full variable domain (rest looked up from reference TRBV30 and TRBJ2-7): SQTIHQWPATLVQPVGSPLSLECTVEGTSNPNLYWYRQAAGRGLQLLFYSVGIGQISSEVPQNLSASRPQDRQFILSSKKLLLSDSGFYLCAWSGQGSLYEQYFGPGTRLTVT.

The chain has TRBV5-6 and TRBJ2-6, with 11 bases lining up with TRBD1. This CDR3 has 17 amino acids. With V trimmed by 2 bases and J by 4 bases, 5 bases remained unmatched. Germline V gives CDR1 SGHDT, CDR2 YYEEEE. CDR3 DNA sequence: TGTGCCAGCAGCTTCCGGACAGGGGGCGGAGGGGCCAACGTCCTGACTTTC. This sequence encodes CASSFRTGGGGANVLTF.

V is TRBV18 and J is TRBJ2-7, with 9 bases aligning to TRBD1. The germline gives CDR1 KGHSH, CDR2 LQKENI. V lost 6 bases to trimming and J lost 4 bases; unmatched junction nucleotides: 4. This CDR3 region has 13 residues. In nucleotides, the CDR3 is TGTGCCAGCTCGAGCGGACAGGGGTACGAGCAGTACTTC. Translation: CASSSGQGYEQYF. Full variable domain (remainder filled in from reference TRBV18 and TRBJ2-7): NAGVMQNPRHLVRRRGQEARLRCSPMKGHSHVYWYRQLPEEGLKFMVYLQKENIIDESGMPKERFSAEFPKEGPSILRIQQVVRGDSAAYFCASSSGQGYEQYFGPGTRLTVT.

The chain employs TRBV24-1 and TRBJ1-1, with 9 bases identical to TRBD1. The trim removed 3 bases at V and 3 bases at J, leaving 4 bases unmatched. CDR1 is KGHDR and CDR2 is SFDVKD in the germline V gene. This CDR3 has 15 amino acids. The DNA for the CDR3 is TGTGCCACCAGTGATGACAGGGGGGCGGACACTGAAGCTTTCTTT. Its translation is CATSDDRGADTEAFF.

The chain couples TRBV6-5 to TRBJ2-7; TRBD2 is a possible D gene (5 bases). This CDR3 is 13 amino acids long. The germline V gene encodes CDR1 MNHEY and CDR2 SVGAGI. Trimming shortened V by 4 bases and J by 6 bases, and 13 bases separated the two germline ends. DNA for the CDR3: TGTGCCAGCAGTTCCGAGGACGGGATCGAGCAGTACTTC. Its translation: CASSSEDGIEQYF.

The rearrangement uses TRBV28 and TRBJ1-5; the D is unclear. Trimming took off 2 bases at V and 2 bases at J, with 13 bases between the two ends. The CDR3 extends over 16 amino acids. Germline V gives CDR1 MDHEN, CDR2 SYDVKM. The CDR3: CASSLMGRTGNQPQHF. DNA of the CDR3: TGTGCCAGCAGTTTAATGGGGAGAACCGGCAATCAGCCCCAGCATTTT. Full variable domain (outside the CDR3, taken from reference TRBV28 and TRBJ1-5): DVKVTQSSRYLVKRTGEKVFLECVQDMDHENMFWYRQDPGLGLRLIYFSYDVKMKEKGDIPEGYSVSREKKERFSLILESASTNQTSMYLCASSLMGRTGNQPQHFGDGTRLSIL.

The V and J genes are TRBV11-2 and TRBJ1-1; 10 nucleotides agree with TRBD1. The junction had 1 base not matched to a gene; V was cut back by 1 base and J by 5 bases. Germline values: CDR1 SGHAT, CDR2 FQNNGV. This CDR3 is 14 amino acids long. The CDR3 DNA sequence: TGTGCCAGCAGCTTAGGGGGACAGGGGACTGAAGCTTTCTTT. Residues: CASSLGGQGTEAFF.

V and J are TRBV7-2 and TRBJ2-5; possibly TRBD2 for D (5 bases). Germline CDR1 and CDR2: SGHTA and FQGNSA. Trimming cost V 5 bases and J 2 bases, with 15 bases left between them. This CDR3 is 15 amino acids long. This CDR3 is CASSPNGSGQETQYF. CDR3 DNA: TGTGCCAGCAGCCCCAATGGGAGCGGTCAAGAGACCCAGTACTTC. The variable domain in full, completed from reference TRBV7-2 and TRBJ2-5, reads GAGVSQSPSNKVTEKGKDVELRCDPISGHTALYWYRQSLGQGLEFLIYFQGNSAPDKSGLPSDRFSAERTGGSVSTLTIQRTQQEDSAVYLCASSPNGSGQETQYFGPGTRLLVL.

This clone has a handful of counts. V is TRBV6-6 and J is TRBJ2-5, with D possibly being TRBD1 (7 bases). Germline loops: CDR1 MNHNY, CDR2 SVGAGI (reference sequence). CDR3 length: 13 amino acids. V was clipped by 4 bases and J by 10 bases, with 16 bases between them. DNA of the CDR3: TGTGCCAGCAGTTCCCTTCCAGGGGGAGGCCAGTACTTC. It translates to CASSSLPGGGQYF.

This chain uses TRBV5-1 with TRBJ1-1, with a possible D match to TRBD1 (5 bases). Trimming took 0 bases from V and 4 from J, leaving 10 bases between them. CDR3 length: 14 amino acids. Germline lookup yields CDR1 SGHRS and CDR2 YFSETQ. Here the CDR3 reads CASSLGAGGTEAFF. CDR3 nucleotides: TGCGCCAGCAGCTTGGGAGCCGGGGGCACTGAAGCTTTCTTT.

The chain joins TRBV7-9 to TRBJ1-5; D gene ambiguous. Germline-derived CDR1 and CDR2 are SEHNR and FQNEAQ (reference sequence). The CDR3 sequence is 15 residues long. The ends were cut back, 1 base at V and 0 bases at J, with 7 bases in the middle. The CDR3 DNA reads as TGTGCCAGCAGCTTAGGGCAGGTTAGCAATCAGCCCCAGCATTTT. Translation: CASSLGQVSNQPQHF. Using reference TRBV7-9 and TRBJ1-5 for the parts outside the CDR3, the full variable domain is DTGVSQNPRHKITKRGQNVTFRCDPISEHNRLYWYRQTLGQGPEFLTYFQNEAQLEKSRLLSDRFSAERPKGSFSTLEIQRTEQGDSAMYLCASSLGQVSNQPQHFGDGTRLSIL.

The genes are TRBV10-1 and TRBJ2-2, with D perhaps matching TRBD2 (5 bases). The CDR3 is 15 amino acids. V lost 0 bases and J lost 3, with 8 bases in between. The germline V gene has CDR1 WNHNN and CDR2 SYGVQD (reference sequence). The CDR3 DNA reads as TGCGCCAGCAGTGAGTCGACGGACTACACCGGGGAGCTGTTTTTT. Encoded protein: CASSESTDYTGELFF.

This clone was recorded only once. The J gene is TRBJ1-2, the V gene TRBV30; tentatively, D is TRBD1 (6 bases). The CDR3 runs to 12 residues. V was pared by 1 base and J by 6 bases, with 9 bases between. Germline CDR1 reads GTSNPN; CDR2 reads SVGIG (reference sequence). CDR3 protein: CAWSGGGHGYTF. The DNA for the CDR3 is TGTGCCTGGAGTGGGGGGGGGCATGGCTACACCTTC.

The V call is TRBV28, the J call TRBJ1-2, with D uncertain. V lost 2 bases and J 1 base, leaving 14 bases between the germline ends. CDR1 and CDR2 (germline): MDHEN, SYDVKM. The CDR3 runs 16 residues. The DNA for the CDR3 is TGTGCCAGCAGTTTAAGCGGAGCCGGTTTTAACTATGGCTACACCTTC. Residues: CASSLSGAGFNYGYTF.

J is TRBJ1-5 and V is TRBV19; no reliable D call. Trimming left V 6 bases short and J 0 bases short, with 12 bases between. Germline V gives CDR1 LNHDA, CDR2 SQIVND (reference sequence). The CDR3 has 15 amino acids. CDR3 nucleotides: TGTGCCAGTAGGCCTCGACTGAATAGCAATCAGCCCCAGCATTTT. Protein product: CASRPRLNSNQPQHF. The full variable domain, its missing parts supplied by reference TRBV19 and TRBJ1-5, is DGGITQSPKYLFRKEGQNVTLSCEQNLNHDAMYWYRQDPGQGLRLIYYSQIVNDFQKGDIAEGYSVSREKKESFPLTVTSAQKNPTAFYLCASRPRLNSNQPQHFGDGTRLSIL.

This clone was seen once. This chain joins TRBV29-1 and TRBJ2-7; TRBD1 is a possible D gene (6 bases). The CDR3 is 13 residues long. Germline V gene data show CDR1 as SQVTM and CDR2 as ANQGSEA. Trimming pared 4 bases from V and 5 bases from J, leaving 15 bases between. Here the CDR3 DNA reads TGCAGCGTTGTACGGACAGCGTCAGACGAGCAGTACTTC. Its protein is CSVVRTASDEQYF.

This rearrangement joins TRBV9 to TRBJ2-2; TRBD2 agrees at 12 bases. Germline loops: CDR1 SGDLS, CDR2 YYNGEE. This CDR3 has 16 amino acids. Trimming cost V 0 bases and J 7 bases; bases outside gene matches: 4. The CDR3 nucleotides are TGTGCCAGCAGCGTAGGGACTAGCGGGGTTATCGGGGAGCTGTTTTTT. It codes for CASSVGTSGVIGELFF.

The chain uses TRBV10-2 and TRBJ1-5; perhaps TRBD1 as D (6 bases). The germline gives CDR1 WSHSY, CDR2 SAAADI. V was pared by 7 bases and J by 1 base, with 11 bases between. The CDR3 is 14 amino acids. The CDR3 loop reads CASMRGGSNQPQHF. CDR3 DNA: TGCGCCAGCATGAGGGGGGGGAGCAATCAGCCCCAGCATTTT.